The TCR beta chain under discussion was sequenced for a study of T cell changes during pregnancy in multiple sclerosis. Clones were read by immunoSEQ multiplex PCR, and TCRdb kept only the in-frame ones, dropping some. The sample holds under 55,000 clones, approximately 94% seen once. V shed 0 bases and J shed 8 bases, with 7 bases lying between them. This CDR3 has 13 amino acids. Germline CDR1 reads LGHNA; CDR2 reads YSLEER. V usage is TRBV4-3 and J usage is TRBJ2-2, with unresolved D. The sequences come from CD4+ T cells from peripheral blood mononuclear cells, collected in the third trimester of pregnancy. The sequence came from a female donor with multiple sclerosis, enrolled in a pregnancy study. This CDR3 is CASSQELPGELFF. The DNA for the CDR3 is TGCGCCAGCAGCCAAGAACTCCCTGGGGAGCTGTTTTTT.